This T cell receptor beta chain is drawn from a study of shared clonotypes between healthy human individuals (dated by TCRdb to 2020 to 2021). Context from the whole study: A few men and two women, aged 18 to 49 years, made up the cohort. For each donor, three plates each were used for CD4 naive and CD4 memory, two plates were used for CD8 naive, and one plate was used for CD8 memory. To estimate repertoire size and how much clonotype sharing occurs between individuals, the study deeply sequenced the blood TCR repertoires of 4 to 6 healthy adults. Libraries were prepared and TCR repertoires were sequenced by different laboratories using diverse techniques, in order to increase sequencing depth and limit assay-specific biases. Between about 0.8 and 9 billion PBMCs per donor were obtained by leukapheresis.

A word on this clone: The clone's antigen remains unknown. No base quality information exists; no much larger clone differs at one position.

Broad study findings and their caveats: Only blood was sampled, and tissue TCR repertoires likely differ from those in blood. The genetic and exposure-history diversity represented was limited by the small number of donors. Estimated clonotype richness was generally larger for naive than for memory subsets. Clonotypes shared by all four sorted-subset donors showed higher generation probabilities than non-shared clonotypes. Pairwise subsampling indicated that sequencing depth was expected to affect the degree of clonotype sharing among donors. About 4.5% of naive CD4, 3.5% of naive CD8, 2.3% of memory CD4, and 0.35% to 0.4% of memory CD8 clonotypes were shared across four donors. Rarefaction of sorted-subset datasets indicated incomplete sequencing despite the large sequencing depth.

CD8 naive samples consisted of CD45RO-negative cells that were positively selected for CCR7, yielding a CD45RA+CCR7+ population without TemRA cells. Donors were healthy HIV-negative adults with no recently reported acute infections or vaccinations. Every donor was a Caucasian adult residing in Nashville, Tennessee, USA. Blood was collected by leukapheresis, and PBMCs were isolated by Ficoll-Histopaque density gradient centrifugation and then cryopreserved in liquid nitrogen vapor phase. Analytical flow cytometry was used to check the purity and quantity of every magnetically sorted T cell population. From each sorted fraction, genomic DNA was isolated and quantified by UV absorbance on a Nanodrop 2000c. At the junction V is shortened by 0 bases and J by 7 bases; bases outside the gene matches: 8. The CDR3 runs 15 residues from the cysteine to the phenylalanine. The CDR3 DNA has 45 bases and is translated from base 1. CDR1 and CDR2 are read off the germline V gene as SGHRS and YFSETQ.

Using the deep immunoSEQ assay, multiplex PCR amplified TCR CDR3 regions from genomic DNA. Extracted genomic DNA from each cell subset was distributed evenly across all wells of several immunoSEQ 96-well plates, and each plate was treated as a replicate. For sorted subsets, each replicate PCR was loaded with about 0.2 ug genomic DNA, equivalent to 30,000 to 35,000 T cell genomes. The purified libraries were quantified using a Qubit 3.0 fluorometer, sized with a Bioanalyzer 2100, and then quantified again using the KAPA Library Quantification kit. Every immunoSEQ 96-well plate was sequenced on a separate single-read 150-cycle Illumina NextSeq 550 flow cell. As for how the authors treated the data: Because the immunoSEQ output held only junctional sequences and lacked quality scores, the filtering could not match the filtering applied to full-length reads. To assign V/J genes and CDR3, sequences were annotated using PyIR, a Python wrapper for IgBLAST v1.9, with IMGT germline references. Reads with weak V/J assignments (E-value above 1e-6), missing CDR3, stop codons, out-of-frame junctions, or ambiguous translated residues were removed. V3J clonotypes were defined as sequences sharing an identical inferred V gene, J gene, and CDR3 amino acid sequence. Percentage overlap between repertoires was calculated by dividing the number of shared unique clonotypes by the size of the smaller repertoire. Richness of each repertoire was evaluated using RTK rarefaction, the Chao1 estimator, and Recon v2.1 estimates of unobserved clonotypes. Generation probabilities were computed with OLGA for all TCRbeta clonotypes obtained by the gDNA method from several donors. In its TCRdb copy, this immuneACCESS table keeps in-frame sequences only and misses some clones. Where compared with another copy, unresolved V genes explain less than half of these, and the others have no known cause. The V and J calls and the clone size are those of that table, but D and trimming were determined from the DNA. This sample holds 500,000 to 700,000 clones; approximately 96% were observed only once. The top ten hold about 0.11% of the sample.

The V and J genes are TRBV5-1 and TRBJ2-7, and 9 junction bases match TRBD1. The receptor's source is a woman aged 25 to 39 in good health. Sequencing used naive CD8+ T cells sorted from blood. Taken with the paper, the label for cell subset or site translates to: CD45RA+CCR7+. In nucleotides, the sequence is TGCGCCAGCAGCTTGGATAGCCGGGACAGGGATGAGCAGTACTTC. The encoded protein is CASSLDSRDRDEQYF.